The present T cell receptor (beta chain) was sequenced within a study of cytomegalovirus exposure and HLA in healthy donors. The CDR3 length is 16 residues. V was cut by 0 bases and J by 5 bases, with 16 bases left in between. The germline gives CDR1 MNHEY, CDR2 SVGAGI. PCR used 60 Vbeta primers and 13 Jbeta primers. Assay: immunoSEQ multiplex PCR; the TCRdb copy retains only in-frame clones and omits some. The sample includes about 76,000 clones. The clonotype originates from a woman between 35 and 50 years old in good health and CMV-seropositive. The sample taken for sequencing was PBMCs. V usage is TRBV6-5 and J usage is TRBJ2-5; weak D call: TRBD2 (6 bases). The CDR3 sequence is CASSYSPHGRSETQYF. The CDR3 DNA reads as TGTGCCAGCAGTTACTCACCCCACGGGAGATCGGAGACCCAGTACTTC.